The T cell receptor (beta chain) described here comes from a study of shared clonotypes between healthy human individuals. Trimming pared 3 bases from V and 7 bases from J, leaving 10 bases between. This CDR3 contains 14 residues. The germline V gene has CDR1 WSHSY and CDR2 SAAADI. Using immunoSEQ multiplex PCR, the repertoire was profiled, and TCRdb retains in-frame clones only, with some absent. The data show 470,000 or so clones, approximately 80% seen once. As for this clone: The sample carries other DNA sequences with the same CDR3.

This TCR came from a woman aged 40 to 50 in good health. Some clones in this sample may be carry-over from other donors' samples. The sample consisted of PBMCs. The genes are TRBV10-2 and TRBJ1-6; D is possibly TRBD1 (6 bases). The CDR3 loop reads CASSDRTANSPLHF. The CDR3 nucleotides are TGCGCCAGCAGTGATAGGACAGCAAATTCACCCCTCCACTTT.